These 8 T cell receptor beta chains were sequenced from one sample in a study of T cell changes during pregnancy in multiple sclerosis. Only in-frame clones appear in the TCRdb table, and some are missing; sequencing was by immunoSEQ multiplex PCR. The sample lists approximately 68,000 clones; approximately 93% were seen once. Sequenced here: peripheral blood, sampled in the second trimester of pregnancy. These receptors were obtained from a female donor with multiple sclerosis, enrolled in a pregnancy study.

The V gene is TRBV13, the J gene TRBJ2-3, with TRBD1 identical over 10 bases. CDR3 length equals 17 residues. Per germline, CDR1 PRHDT and CDR2 FYEKMQ (reference sequence). V was pared by 5 bases and J by 4 bases, with 12 bases of the junction left unmatched. The CDR3 DNA is TGTGCCAGCAGCGAGATCCATGGGACAGGGGAGTCAGATACGCAGTATTTT. The encoded protein is CASSEIHGTGESDTQYF.

This chain links TRBV30 with TRBJ2-2; 9 nucleotides line up with TRBD1. The germline V gene has CDR1 GTSNPN and CDR2 SVGIG (reference sequence). Losses at the gene ends were 0 bases for V and 6 bases for J; bases not matched to a gene: 5. This CDR3 comprises 15 residues. The CDR3 DNA reads TGTGCCTGGAGTGTACCGGGACAGGGCTCCGGGGAGCTGTTTTTT. It specifies CAWSVPGQGSGELFF.

The chain has TRBV7-8 and TRBJ2-7, with 7 nucleotides matching TRBD1. Looked up from germline, CDR1 is SGHVS and CDR2 is FQNEAQ. The CDR3 has 14 amino acids. J was trimmed by 3 bases and V by 5 bases; bases with no gene match: 7. The CDR3 spells CASSQGVGLYEQYF. The CDR3 DNA sequence: TGTGCCAGCAGCCAGGGGGTCGGACTCTACGAGCAGTACTTC.

The rearrangement joins TRBV30 to TRBJ2-7, with 8 nucleotides matching TRBD1. The CDR3 covers 14 residues. With 2 bases clipped from V and 3 bases from J, the junction kept 6 bases outside the gene matches. Germline CDR1 and CDR2: GTSNPN and SVGIG (reference sequence). The CDR3 nucleotides are TGTGCCTGGAGTTACGGACAGGGACTCTACGAGCAGTACTTC. It is translated as CAWSYGQGLYEQYF.

The chain employs TRBV5-1 and TRBJ2-5, with 7 bases fitting TRBD2. There are 13 residues in the CDR3. Trimming cost V 4 bases and J 5 bases; bases outside gene matches: 5. Germline V gene lookup returns CDR1 SGHRS and CDR2 YFSETQ. In DNA, the CDR3 is TGCGCCAGCAGCAGAGGGGACTATGAGACCCAGTACTTC. Residues: CASSRGDYETQYF.

V usage is TRBV5-1 and J usage is TRBJ2-2, with 7 bases fitting TRBD2. Germline CDR1 is SGHRS and CDR2 is YFSETQ. With 1 base clipped from V and 5 bases from J, the junction kept 2 bases outside the gene matches. This CDR3 has 14 residues. CDR3 protein: CASSLRGDTGELFF. The CDR3 DNA sequence: TGCGCCAGCAGCTTGCGGGGGGATACCGGGGAGCTGTTTTTT.

V usage is TRBV7-9 and J usage is TRBJ2-7, with 10 bases that match TRBD1. V was clipped by 3 bases and J by 3 bases; unmatched bases: 11. This CDR3 is built from 17 residues. Germline-derived CDR1 and CDR2 are SEHNR and FQNEAQ (reference sequence). The CDR3: CASSLSQLRDRGYEQYF. In nucleotides, the CDR3 is TGTGCCAGCAGCTTGAGTCAATTGAGGGACAGGGGCTACGAGCAGTACTTC.

The genes are TRBV10-1 and TRBJ2-1, with D possibly TRBD1 on 5 matching bases. From germline, CDR1 is WNHNN and CDR2 SYGVQD (reference sequence). The CDR3 consists of 14 residues. V dropped 2 bases and J dropped 2 bases, with 7 bases sitting between them. CDR3 protein: CASSEGAPYNEQFF. For the CDR3, the DNA is TGCGCCAGCAGTGAGGGGGCTCCCTACAATGAGCAGTTCTTC.